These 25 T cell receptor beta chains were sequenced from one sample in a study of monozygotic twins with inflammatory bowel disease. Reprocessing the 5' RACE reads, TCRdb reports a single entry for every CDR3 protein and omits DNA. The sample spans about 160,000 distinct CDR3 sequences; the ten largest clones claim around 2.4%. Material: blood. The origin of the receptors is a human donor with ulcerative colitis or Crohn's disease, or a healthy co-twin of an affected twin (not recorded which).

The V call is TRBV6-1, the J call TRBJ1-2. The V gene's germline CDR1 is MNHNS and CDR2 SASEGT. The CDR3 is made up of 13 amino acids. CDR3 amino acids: CASSDRKSYGYTF.

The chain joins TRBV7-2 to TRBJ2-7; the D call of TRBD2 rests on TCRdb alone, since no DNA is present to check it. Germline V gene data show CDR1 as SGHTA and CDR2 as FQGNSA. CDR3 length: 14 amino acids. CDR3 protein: CASSFGTNPYEQYF.

Here the CDR3 reads CASTFQDGYSNQPQHF. J is TRBJ1-5 and V is TRBV6-2 or TRBV6-3. The V gene's germline CDR1 is MNHEY and CDR2 SVGEGT. The CDR3 consists of 16 residues.

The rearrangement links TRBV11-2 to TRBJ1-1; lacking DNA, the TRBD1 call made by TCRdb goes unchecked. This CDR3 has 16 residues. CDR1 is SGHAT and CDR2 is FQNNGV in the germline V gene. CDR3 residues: CASSLSGTGRNTEAFF.

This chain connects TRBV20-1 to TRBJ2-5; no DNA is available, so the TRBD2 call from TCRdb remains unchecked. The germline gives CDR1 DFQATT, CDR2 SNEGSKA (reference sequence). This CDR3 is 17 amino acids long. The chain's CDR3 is CSARETVLAGGVETQYF.

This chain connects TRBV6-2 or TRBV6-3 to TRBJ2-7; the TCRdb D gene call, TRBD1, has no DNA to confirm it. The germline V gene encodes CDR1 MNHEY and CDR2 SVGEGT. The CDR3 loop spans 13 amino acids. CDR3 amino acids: CASSRGEPYEQYF.

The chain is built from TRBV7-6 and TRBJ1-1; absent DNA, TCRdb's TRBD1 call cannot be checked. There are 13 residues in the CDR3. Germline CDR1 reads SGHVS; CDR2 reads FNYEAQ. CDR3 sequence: CASSLRQGAEAFF.

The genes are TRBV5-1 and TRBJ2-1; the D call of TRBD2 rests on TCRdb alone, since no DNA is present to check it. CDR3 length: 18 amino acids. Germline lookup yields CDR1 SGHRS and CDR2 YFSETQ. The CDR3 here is CASSLGLAGGPLYNEQFF.

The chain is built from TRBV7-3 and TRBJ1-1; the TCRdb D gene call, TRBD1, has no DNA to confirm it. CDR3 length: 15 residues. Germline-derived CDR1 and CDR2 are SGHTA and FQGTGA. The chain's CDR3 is CASSPSGGQNTEAFF.

The CDR3 reads CSARDPPGTAGNSPLHF. The chain is built from TRBV20-1 and TRBJ1-6; TCRdb selects TRBD1, and the lack of DNA leaves this call unchecked. This CDR3 has 17 residues. Germline assignment: CDR1 DFQATT and CDR2 SNEGSKA (reference sequence).

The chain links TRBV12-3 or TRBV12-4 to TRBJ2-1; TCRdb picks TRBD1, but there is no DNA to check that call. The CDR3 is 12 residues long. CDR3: CASSPGPWGQFF.

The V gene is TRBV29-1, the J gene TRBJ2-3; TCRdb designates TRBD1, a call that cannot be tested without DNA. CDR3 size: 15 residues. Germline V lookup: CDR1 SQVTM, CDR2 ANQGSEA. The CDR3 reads CSVEGAGSGTDTQYF.

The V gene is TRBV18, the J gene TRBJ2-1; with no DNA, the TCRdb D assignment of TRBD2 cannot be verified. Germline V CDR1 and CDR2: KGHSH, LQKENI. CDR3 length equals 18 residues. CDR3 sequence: CASSPGSDWENAYNEQFF.

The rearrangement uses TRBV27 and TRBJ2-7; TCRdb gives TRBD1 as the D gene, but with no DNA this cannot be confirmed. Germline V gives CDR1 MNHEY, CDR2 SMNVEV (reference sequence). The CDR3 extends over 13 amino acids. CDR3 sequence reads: CASGRDRAYEQYF.

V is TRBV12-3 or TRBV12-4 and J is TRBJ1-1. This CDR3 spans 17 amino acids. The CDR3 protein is CASSFSWRGMANTEAFF.

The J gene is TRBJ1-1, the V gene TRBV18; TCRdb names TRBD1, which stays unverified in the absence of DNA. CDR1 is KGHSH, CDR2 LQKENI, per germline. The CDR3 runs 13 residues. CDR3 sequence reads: CASSPPHQGEAFF. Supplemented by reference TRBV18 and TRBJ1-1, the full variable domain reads NAGVMQNPRHLVRRRGQEARLRCSPMKGHSHVYWYRQLPEEGLKFMVYLQKENIIDESGMPKERFSAEFPKEGPSILRIQQVVRGDSAAYFCASSPPHQGEAFFGQGTRLTVV.

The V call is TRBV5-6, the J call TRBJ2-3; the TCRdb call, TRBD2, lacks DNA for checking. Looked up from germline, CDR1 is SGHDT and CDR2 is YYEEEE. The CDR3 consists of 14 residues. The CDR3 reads CASSFSGVADTQYF.

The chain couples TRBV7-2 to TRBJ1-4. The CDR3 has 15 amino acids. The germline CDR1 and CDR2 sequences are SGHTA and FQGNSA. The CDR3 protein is CASSPKRRANEKLFF. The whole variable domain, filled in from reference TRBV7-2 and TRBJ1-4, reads GAGVSQSPSNKVTEKGKDVELRCDPISGHTALYWYRQSLGQGLEFLIYFQGNSAPDKSGLPSDRFSAERTGGSVSTLTIQRTQQEDSAVYLCASSPKRRANEKLFFGSGTQLSVL.

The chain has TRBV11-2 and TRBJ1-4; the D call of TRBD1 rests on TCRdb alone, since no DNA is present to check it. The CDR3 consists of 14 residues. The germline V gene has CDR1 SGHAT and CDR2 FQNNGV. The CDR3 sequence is CASSLNTGNEKLFF.

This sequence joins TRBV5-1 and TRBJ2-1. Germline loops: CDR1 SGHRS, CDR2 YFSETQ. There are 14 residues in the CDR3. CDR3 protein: CASSNGGAYNEQFF.

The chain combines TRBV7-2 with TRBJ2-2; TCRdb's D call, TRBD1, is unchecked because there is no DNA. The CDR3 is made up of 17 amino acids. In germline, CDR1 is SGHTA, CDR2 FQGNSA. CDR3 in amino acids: CASSLDGGEGNAGELFF.

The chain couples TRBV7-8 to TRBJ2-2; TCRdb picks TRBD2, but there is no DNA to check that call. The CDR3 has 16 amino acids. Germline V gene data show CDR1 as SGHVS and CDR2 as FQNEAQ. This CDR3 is CASSLVTSEPTGELFF.

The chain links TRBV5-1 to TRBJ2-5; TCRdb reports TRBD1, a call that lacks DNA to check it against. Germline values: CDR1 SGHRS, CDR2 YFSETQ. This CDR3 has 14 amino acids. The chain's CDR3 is CASPQGTGRETQYF.

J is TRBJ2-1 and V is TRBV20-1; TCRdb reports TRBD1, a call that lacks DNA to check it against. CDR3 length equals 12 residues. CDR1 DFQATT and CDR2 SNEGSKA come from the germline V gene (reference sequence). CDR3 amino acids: CSAKMGGSEQFF.

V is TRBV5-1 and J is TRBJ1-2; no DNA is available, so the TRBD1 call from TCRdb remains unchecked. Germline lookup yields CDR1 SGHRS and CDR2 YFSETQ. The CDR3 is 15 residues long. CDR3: CASSLEAGGNYGYTF.